The clone carrying this TCR beta chain was seen many times. Preparation of the TCRbeta library was carried out with unique molecular identifiers. Using its own MiXCR run on the PCR reads, TCRdb lists one record per CDR3 protein. The table has about 640,000 distinct CDR3 sequences, around a sixth seen once. This sample stems from a study of T-cell reconstitution after alpha-beta-depleted transplantation in children. The length of the CDR3 is 15 residues. V lost 1 base, J lost 0 bases, and 9 bases lay in between. The V gene's germline CDR1 is LGHNA and CDR2 YNFKEQ. This chain links TRBV4-2 with TRBJ2-5; unclear D gene. Sequenced material: PBMCs from the stem cell graft donor, taken from the stem cell graft. The receptor's source is a human donor who donated a stem cell graft to a child with acute myeloid leukemia. In DNA, the CDR3 is TGTGCCAGCAGCCAAGGGGCGAGTTACCAAGAGACCCAGTACTTC. This encodes CASSQGASYQETQYF.